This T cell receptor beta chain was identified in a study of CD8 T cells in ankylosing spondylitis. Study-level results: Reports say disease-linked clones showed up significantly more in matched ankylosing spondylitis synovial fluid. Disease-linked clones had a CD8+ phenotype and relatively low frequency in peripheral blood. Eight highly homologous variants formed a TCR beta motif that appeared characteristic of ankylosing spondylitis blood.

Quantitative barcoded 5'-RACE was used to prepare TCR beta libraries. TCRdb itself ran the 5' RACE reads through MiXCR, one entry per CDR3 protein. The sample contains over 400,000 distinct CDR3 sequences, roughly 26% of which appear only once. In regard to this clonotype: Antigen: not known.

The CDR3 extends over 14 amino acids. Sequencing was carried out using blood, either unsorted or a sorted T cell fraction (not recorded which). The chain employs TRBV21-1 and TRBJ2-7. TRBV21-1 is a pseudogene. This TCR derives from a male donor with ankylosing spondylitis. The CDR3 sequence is CASSPGRKTYEQYV. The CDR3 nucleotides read TGTGCCAGCAGCCCAGGCCGCAAAACCTACGAGCAGTACGTC.